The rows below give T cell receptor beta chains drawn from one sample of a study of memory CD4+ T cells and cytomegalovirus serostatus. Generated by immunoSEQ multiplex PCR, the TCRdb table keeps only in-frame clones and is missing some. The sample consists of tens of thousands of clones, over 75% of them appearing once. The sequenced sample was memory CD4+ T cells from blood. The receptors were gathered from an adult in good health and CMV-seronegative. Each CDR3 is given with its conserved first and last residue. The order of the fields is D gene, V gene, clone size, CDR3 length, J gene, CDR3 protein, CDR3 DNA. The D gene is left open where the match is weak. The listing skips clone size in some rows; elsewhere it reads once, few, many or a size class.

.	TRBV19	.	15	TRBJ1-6	CASSIPGENNSPLHF	TGTGCCAGTAGTATCCCAGGGGAGAATAATTCACCCCTCCACTTT
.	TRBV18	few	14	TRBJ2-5	CASADPLGRETQYF	TGTGCCAGCGCTGACCCACTTGGGAGGGAGACCCAGTACTTC
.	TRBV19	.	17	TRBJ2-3	CASSILLAGFSPDTQYF	TGTGCCAGTAGTATACTCCTGGCGGGGTTTTCCCCAGATACGCAGTATTTT
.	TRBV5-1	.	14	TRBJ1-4	CASSLGAFNEKLFF	TGCGCCAGCAGCTTGGGGGCGTTTAATGAAAAACTGTTTTTT
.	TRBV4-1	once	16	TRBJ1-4	CASSQVNLVANEKLFF	TGCGCCAGCAGCCAAGTTAATCTGGTAGCTAATGAAAAACTGTTTTTT
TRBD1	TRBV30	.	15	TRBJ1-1	CAWSVWDRGLRVAFF	TGTGCCTGGAGTGTCTGGGACAGGGGGCTTAGGGTGGCTTTCTTT
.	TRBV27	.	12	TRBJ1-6	CASSPKYSPLHF	TGTGCCAGCAGTCCCAAGTATTCACCCCTCCACTTT
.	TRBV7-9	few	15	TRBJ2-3	CASSFGTGNTDTQYF	TGTGCCAGCAGCTTTGGGACCGGCAACACAGATACGCAGTATTTT
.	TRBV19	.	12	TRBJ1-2	CASSMTDLGYTF	TGTGCCAGTAGTATGACGGATCTTGGCTACACCTTC
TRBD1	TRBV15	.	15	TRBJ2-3	CATSTQTGITDTQYF	TGTGCCACCAGCACCCAGACAGGGATCACAGATACGCAGTATTTT
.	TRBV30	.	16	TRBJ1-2	CAWSGSSGGPHYGYTF	TGTGCCTGGAGCGGCTCGTCGGGGGGCCCCCACTATGGCTACACCTTC
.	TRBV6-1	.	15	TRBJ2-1	CASTEEGGSYNEQFF	TGTGCCAGCACCGAGGAGGGGGGGTCCTACAATGAGCAGTTCTTC
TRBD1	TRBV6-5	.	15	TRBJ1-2	CASSYPTGGSYGYTF	TGTGCCAGCAGTTACCCGACAGGGGGGAGCTATGGCTACACCTTC
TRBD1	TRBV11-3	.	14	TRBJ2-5	CASSSDRRTETQYF	TGTGCCAGCAGCTCGGACAGGAGAACGGAGACCCAGTACTTC
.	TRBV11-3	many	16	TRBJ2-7	CASSLSGSPGENEQYF	TGTGCCAGCAGCTTAAGCGGTAGCCCGGGAGAGAATGAGCAGTACTTC
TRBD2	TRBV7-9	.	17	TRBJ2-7	CASSLGGRAHPLGEQYF	TGTGCCAGCAGCTTAGGCGGGAGGGCACATCCCTTAGGCGAGCAGTACTTC
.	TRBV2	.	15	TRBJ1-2	CASSEAARQSYGYTF	TGTGCCAGCAGTGAAGCTGCCCGACAGAGCTATGGCTACACCTTC
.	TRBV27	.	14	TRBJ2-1	CASRPGPRYNEQFF	TGTGCCAGCCGTCCGGGACCGAGGTACAATGAGCAGTTCTTC
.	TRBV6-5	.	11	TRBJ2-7	CASRTFYEQYF	TGTGCCAGCAGGACTTTCTACGAGCAGTACTTC
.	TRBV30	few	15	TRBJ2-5	CAWSEPGRVEKTQYF	TGTGCCTGGAGTGAGCCCGGCAGGGTAGAAAAGACCCAGTACTTC
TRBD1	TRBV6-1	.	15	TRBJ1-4	CASRRQGQPNEKLFF	TGTGCCAGCAGACGCCAGGGACAGCCAAATGAAAAACTGTTTTTT
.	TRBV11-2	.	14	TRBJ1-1	CASSSLRHLTEAFF	TGTGCCAGCAGCTCTCTTCGACATCTCACTGAAGCTTTCTTT
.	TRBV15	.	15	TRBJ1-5	CATSGSGLSNQPQHF	TGTGCCACCAGCGGATCAGGGTTGAGCAATCAGCCCCAGCATTTT
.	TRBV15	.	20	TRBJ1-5	CATSRAGRVGVADSNQPQHF	TGTGCCACCAGCAGAGCTGGTCGAGTTGGGGTAGCGGATAGCAATCAGCCCCAGCATTTT
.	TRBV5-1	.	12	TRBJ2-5	CASSLEGETQYF	TGCGCCAGCAGCTTGGAAGGGGAGACCCAGTACTTC
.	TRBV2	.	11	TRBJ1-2	CASTVDYGYTF	TGTGCCAGCACAGTGGACTATGGCTACACCTTC
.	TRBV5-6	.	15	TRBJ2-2	CASSSLRHNTGELFF	TGTGCCAGCAGCTCGCTTAGGCATAACACCGGGGAGCTGTTTTTT
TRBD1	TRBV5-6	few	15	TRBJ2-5	CASSYLLTGQETQYF	TGTGCCAGCAGCTATCTACTGACAGGGCAAGAGACCCAGTACTTC
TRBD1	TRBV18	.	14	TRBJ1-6	CASSEGQGNSPLHF	TGTGCCAGCTCGGAGGGACAGGGGAATTCACCCCTCCACTTT